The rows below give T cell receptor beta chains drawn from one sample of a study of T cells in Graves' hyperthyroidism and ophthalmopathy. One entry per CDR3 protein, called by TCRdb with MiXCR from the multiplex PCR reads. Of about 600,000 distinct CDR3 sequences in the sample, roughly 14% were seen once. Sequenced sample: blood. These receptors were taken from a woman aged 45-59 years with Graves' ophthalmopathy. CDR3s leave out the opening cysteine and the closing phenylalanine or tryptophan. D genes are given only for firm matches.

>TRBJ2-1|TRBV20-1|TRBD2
SARLAGDNEQF
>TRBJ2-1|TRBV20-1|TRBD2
SANPGLEHEQF
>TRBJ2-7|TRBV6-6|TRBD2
ASSYGTSGRFYEQY
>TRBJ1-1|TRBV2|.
ATEARGLNTEAF
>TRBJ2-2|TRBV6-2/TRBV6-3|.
ASSYSVLAFTGELF
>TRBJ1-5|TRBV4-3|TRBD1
ASSQDPPGTGGYQPQH
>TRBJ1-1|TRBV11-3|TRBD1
ASSLGQGDEAF
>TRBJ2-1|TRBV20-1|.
SAQPRLARYNEQF
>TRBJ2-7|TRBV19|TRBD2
ASSIRAGVYEQY
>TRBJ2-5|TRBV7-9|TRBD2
ASSTPGLAGPQQY
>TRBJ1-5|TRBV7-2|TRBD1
ASSPSQGVGNQPQH
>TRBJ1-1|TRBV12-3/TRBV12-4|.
ASTVMGNTEAF
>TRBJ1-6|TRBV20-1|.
SARGQGWDSPLH
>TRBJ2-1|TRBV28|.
ASSYRLHSHNEQF
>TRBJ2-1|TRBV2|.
ASSESLYNEQF
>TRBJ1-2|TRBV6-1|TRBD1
ASSSWTGHYGYT
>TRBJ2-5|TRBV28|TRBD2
ASSTPDGGLETQY
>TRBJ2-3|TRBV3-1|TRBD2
ASSRLAGEGADTQY
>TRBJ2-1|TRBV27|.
ASSSLTTGGLYNEQF
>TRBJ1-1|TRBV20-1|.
SARRATNTEAF
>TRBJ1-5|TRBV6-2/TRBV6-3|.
ASTPAGTVNQPQH
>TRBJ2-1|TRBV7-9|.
ASSRRWGSSYNEQF
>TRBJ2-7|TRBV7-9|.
ASSLGSPSRVLTYEQY
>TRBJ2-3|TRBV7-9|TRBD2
ASSTLAENTDTQY
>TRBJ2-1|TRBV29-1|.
SVEPREPNYNEQF
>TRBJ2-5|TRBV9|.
ASSVALGSRETQY
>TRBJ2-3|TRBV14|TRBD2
ASSHGQRPGGELGDTQY
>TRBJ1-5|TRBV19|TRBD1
ASTLGQGNSNQPQH
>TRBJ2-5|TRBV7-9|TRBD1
ASRPWTGEETQY
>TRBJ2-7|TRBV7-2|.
ASSPLVGGGYEQY
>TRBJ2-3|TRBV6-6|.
ASSYSESGFGTDTQY
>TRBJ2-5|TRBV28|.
ASSNRIQQGLPRETQY
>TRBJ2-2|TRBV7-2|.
ASSPGGGGELF
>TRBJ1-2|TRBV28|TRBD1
ASSSGQDYGYT
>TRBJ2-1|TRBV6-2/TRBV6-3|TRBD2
ASSAGLAVNEQF
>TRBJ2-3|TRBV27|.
ASSLPTGDTQY
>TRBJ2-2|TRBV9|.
ASSLVETTYTGELF
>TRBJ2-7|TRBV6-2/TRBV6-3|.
ASRIGTVLYEQY
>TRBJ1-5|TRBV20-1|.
SASLGEPQH
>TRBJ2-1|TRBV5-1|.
ASSLAPGATYNEQF
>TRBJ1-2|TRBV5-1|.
ASSSIPGHARSYT
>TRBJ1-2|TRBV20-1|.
SAGEQGYGYT
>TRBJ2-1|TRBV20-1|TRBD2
SIASGGYNEQF
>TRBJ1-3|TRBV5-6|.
ASSLPQAGNTIY
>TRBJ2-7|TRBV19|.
ASSIASGVYEQY
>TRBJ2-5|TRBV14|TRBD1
ASSQVLYRGRETQY
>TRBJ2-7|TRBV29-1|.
SVGPPTGMIYEQY
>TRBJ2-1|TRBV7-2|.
ASSSGADPSYNEQF